The 9 T cell receptor beta chains presented below share a single source sample, sequenced in a study of identifying expanded T cells in peripheral blood. Generated by immunoSEQ multiplex PCR, the TCRdb table keeps only in-frame clones and is missing some. This table has roughly 92,000 clones, 88% appearing once. The sample comprised blood. The receptors here all came from a person between 18 and 70 years old in good health.

The rearrangement uses TRBV2 and TRBJ2-2; D is possibly TRBD1 or TRBD2 (6 bases each). This CDR3 is built from 17 residues. CDR1 is SNHLY, CDR2 FYNNEI, per germline. Trimming took 4 bases from V and 4 from J, leaving 19 bases between them. CDR3 sequence reads: CASSVVAGEVATGELFF. The CDR3 DNA follows: TGTGCCAGCAGTGTGGTCGCAGGGGAGGTCGCCACCGGGGAGCTGTTTTTT.

This clone was observed a single time. This sequence joins TRBV28 and TRBJ1-2, with D unresolved. V was pared by 2 bases and J by 0 bases, with 4 bases between. The CDR3 consists of 13 residues. Germline CDR1 MDHEN, CDR2 SYDVKM. The CDR3 DNA reads as TGTGCCAGCAGTTTAATCCCTAACTATGGCTACACCTTC. This translates into CASSLIPNYGYTF.

This clone was counted between two and nine times. Compared with germline, one end of the junction differs, possibly owing to a read error. This chain uses TRBV7-9 with TRBJ2-7; D perhaps matches TRBD2 (7 bases). The CDR3 runs 14 residues. Germline V lookup: CDR1 SEHNR, CDR2 FQNEAQ (reference sequence). The CDR3 region is CASSPGDYSYEQYF. CDR3 coding DNA: TGCGCCAGCAGCCCAGGGGACTACTCCTACGAGCAGTACTTC. The variable domain in full, with the rest retrieved from reference TRBV7-9 and TRBJ2-7, is DTGVSQNPRHKITKRGQNVTFRCDPISEHNRLYWYRQTLGQGPEFLTYFQNEAQLEKSRLLSDRFSAERPKGSFSTLEIQRTEQGDSAMYLCASSPGDYSYEQYFGPGTRLTVT.

This chain uses TRBV7-9 with TRBJ2-3; 12 bases align to TRBD1. The CDR3 extends over 14 amino acids. Germline loops: CDR1 SEHNR, CDR2 FQNEAQ (reference sequence). With V trimmed by 4 bases and J by 5 bases, 1 base remained unmatched. This chain's CDR3 is CASSWDRGRDTQYF. The CDR3 nucleotides read TGTGCCAGCAGCTGGGACAGGGGGCGAGATACGCAGTATTTT.

The chain is built from TRBV19 and TRBJ2-5; D perhaps matches TRBD2 (5 bases). CDR1 and CDR2 (germline): LNHDA, SQIVND (reference sequence). The V gene lost 2 bases and the J gene lost 7 bases, with 11 bases spanning the gap. This CDR3 has 13 amino acids. For the CDR3, the DNA is TGTGCCAGTAGTATACCGGGAACCTTGACCCAGTACTTC. Encoded protein: CASSIPGTLTQYF.

The sample holds one count of this clone. The chain has TRBV7-6 and TRBJ1-5; weak D call: TRBD1 (5 bases). Germline V gene lookup returns CDR1 SGHVS and CDR2 FNYEAQ. The CDR3 runs to 15 residues. V lost 6 bases to trimming and J lost 3 bases, with 15 bases between them. In nucleotides, the CDR3 is TGTGCCAGCAGTTCGCTGGGGGGGAACAATCAGCCCCAGCATTTT. Encoded protein: CASSSLGGNNQPQHF. Variable domain in full (rest from reference TRBV7-6 and TRBJ1-5): GAGVSQSPRYKVTKRGQDVALRCDPISGHVSLYWYRQALGQGPEFLTYFNYEAQQDKSGLPNDRFSAERPEGSISTLTIQRTEQRDSAMYRCASSSLGGNNQPQHFGDGTRLSIL.

In nucleotides, the CDR3 is TGCGCCAGCAGCCTGACAGGATTTGAGGTATGGGAAGTGAACACTGAAGCTTTCTTT. Residues: CASSLTGFEVWEVNTEAFF. The rearrangement uses TRBV5-1 and TRBJ1-1, with D perhaps matching TRBD1 (6 bases). The V gene's germline CDR1 is SGHRS and CDR2 YFSETQ. The V gene lost 4 bases and the J gene lost 0 bases, with 25 bases spanning the gap. This CDR3 is 19 amino acids long.

This clone has a single count. The J gene is TRBJ1-2, the V gene TRBV28, with a tentative D call TRBD1 (6 bases). Germline V gives CDR1 MDHEN, CDR2 SYDVKM. This CDR3 has 13 amino acids. V was trimmed by 10 bases and J by 6 bases, leaving 18 bases between them. Here the CDR3 DNA reads TGTGCCACTCAGCAGGGGACAAGGAATGGCTACACCTTC. This sequence encodes CATQQGTRNGYTF.

This clone was observed a single time. The chain combines TRBV7-9 with TRBJ1-6, with D perhaps TRBD1 (6 bases). The V gene's germline CDR1 is SEHNR and CDR2 FQNEAQ (reference sequence). Deletions cut 6 bases from V and 0 bases from J, with 9 bases between. CDR3 length equals 15 residues. The CDR3 DNA reads TGTGCCAGCAGTCAGGGGAGCTCCTATAATTCACCCCTCCACTTT. Its translation: CASSQGSSYNSPLHF.